This T cell receptor beta chain was documented in a study of identical twins. This CDR3 contains 12 residues. V was pared by 3 bases and J by 5 bases, with 6 bases between. TCRdb re-analysed the 5' RACE reads in MiXCR, keeping a single row per CDR3 protein. This sample has around 490,000 distinct CDR3 sequences, with 20% to 25% found just once. Overall study findings and caveats: A lower insertion count was a feature of abundant cord blood beta clonotypes, with no such feature in memory repertoires.

Points on this clonotype: Its target is not known.

These sequences were also reported in another study, on yellow fever vaccine responses in identical twins.

The rearrangement joins TRBV12-3 or TRBV12-4 to TRBJ2-3; D remains ambiguous. This sequence originates from a woman under 30 in good health. The sample comprised CD4+ T cells sorted from blood. The CDR3 loop reads CASSFSRDTQYF. CDR3 DNA: TGTGCCAGCAGTTTTTCGAGAGATACGCAGTATTTT.